The 21 T cell receptor beta chains below were found in one sample sequenced in a study of T-cell reconstitution after alpha-beta-depleted transplantation in children. The TCRbeta library was prepared with unique molecular identifiers. TCRdb re-called the PCR reads through MiXCR, storing one row per CDR3 protein. The sample shows about 690,000 distinct CDR3 sequences, approximately 17% of them seen only once. Sample: PBMCs from the stem cell graft donor, taken from the stem cell graft. Receptors were obtained from a human donor who donated a stem cell graft to a child with acute myeloid leukemia.

This sequence joins TRBV5-5 and TRBJ2-1, with TRBD2 as a possible D gene (7 bases). CDR1 SGHKS and CDR2 YYEKEE come from the germline V gene (reference sequence). Trimming stripped 0 bases from V and 5 bases from J, with 18 bases between. The CDR3 is 17 amino acids. CDR3 in amino acids: CASSLVWAGALNNEQFF. In DNA form, the CDR3 reads TGTGCCAGCAGCTTGGTTTGGGCGGGGGCCCTTAACAATGAGCAGTTCTTC. The full variable domain, in which reference TRBV5-5 and TRBJ2-1 provide the parts outside the CDR3, is DAGVTQSPTHLIKTRGQQVTLRCSPISGHKSVSWYQQVLGQGPQFIFQYYEKEERGRGNFPDRFSARQFPNYSSELNVNALLLGDSALYLCASSLVWAGALNNEQFFGPGTRLTVL.

This clonotype appeared many times. The chain couples TRBV5-1 to TRBJ1-6; 11 bases map to TRBD1. CDR3 length: 16 residues. Germline V CDR1 and CDR2: SGHRS, YFSETQ. J was trimmed by 10 bases and V by 3 bases; bases with no gene match: 9. The CDR3 sequence is CASSSSRDRGWSPLHF. DNA for the CDR3: TGCGCCAGCAGCTCGTCCCGGGACAGGGGGTGGTCACCCCTCCACTTT.

The table lists this clonotype with many counts. DNA of the CDR3: TGCGCCAGCAGCTTGGTTTACAGGGGTAATTCACCCCTCCACTTT. Its protein is CASSLVYRGNSPLHF. This sequence joins TRBV5-1 and TRBJ1-6; 7 bases agree with TRBD1. The CDR3 runs 15 residues. Germline CDR1 reads SGHRS; CDR2 reads YFSETQ. J was trimmed by 6 bases and V by 0 bases; bases with no gene match: 3.

This clonotype came up a few times. The V and J genes are TRBV7-2 and TRBJ2-7; D tentatively fits TRBD1 or TRBD2 (5 bases each). The CDR3 has 15 amino acids. Germline CDR1 is SGHTA and CDR2 is FQGNSA. Trimming took 1 base from V and 2 from J, leaving 12 bases between them. The CDR3 region has the DNA TGTGCCAGCAGCTTAGAGGGGACCTCTCCCTACGAGCAGTACGTC. This sequence encodes CASSLEGTSPYEQYV.

This clonotype was observed once. Possible read error: a much larger clone is one base away. This sequence joins TRBV20-1 and TRBJ2-1, with D perhaps assigned TRBD1 or TRBD2 (6 bases each). V dropped 1 base and J dropped 8 bases, with 18 bases sitting between them. CDR3 length: 15 amino acids. From germline, CDR1 is DFQATT and CDR2 SNEGSKA (reference sequence). The CDR3 nucleotides read TGCAGTGCTAGAGCTAGGGGGACTTATAACTATGAGCAGTTCTTC. Encoded protein: CSARARGTYNYEQFF.

The chain links TRBV11-3 to TRBJ2-3, with 10 bases lining up with TRBD2. This CDR3 has 15 residues. Germline loops: CDR1 SGHNT, CDR2 YENEEA. With 3 bases clipped from V and 5 bases from J, the junction kept 5 bases outside the gene matches. The CDR3 region is CASSFGTSEGDTQYF. The CDR3 DNA is TGTGCCAGCAGCTTCGGGACTAGCGAGGGAGATACGCAGTATTTT.

V is TRBV5-6 and J is TRBJ2-2, with a possible D match to TRBD1 (5 bases). This CDR3 spans 14 amino acids. Germline V lookup: CDR1 SGHDT, CDR2 YYEEEE. V was pared by 2 bases and J by 4 bases, with 9 bases between. The CDR3 is CASSFQGITGELFF. CDR3 DNA: TGTGCCAGCAGCTTTCAGGGTATCACCGGGGAGCTGTTTTTT.

This clonotype has ten or more counts. The chain has TRBV20-1 and TRBJ2-5; 8 positions match TRBD2. There are 13 residues in the CDR3. Germline CDR1 DFQATT, CDR2 SNEGSKA (reference sequence). V dropped 4 bases and J dropped 4; count of bases not matched to a gene: 5. CDR3 sequence: CSANNRGGETQYF. The CDR3 DNA sequence: TGCAGTGCTAACAATCGGGGGGGAGAGACCCAGTACTTC.

This clonotype has a count of ten or more. The chain recombines TRBV5-1 with TRBJ2-1; possibly TRBD2 for D (5 bases). The germline V and J ends were trimmed by 2 bases and 5 bases, with 8 bases remaining between them. The CDR3 totals 13 residues. The V gene's germline CDR1 is SGHRS and CDR2 YFSETQ. In nucleotides, the CDR3 is TGCGCCAGCAGCTTACTAGGTCACAATGAGCAGTTCTTC. It yields the protein CASSLLGHNEQFF.

The chain carries TRBV7-2 and TRBJ2-3; a possible D gene is TRBD1 (5 bases). V lost 2 bases and J 6 bases, leaving 12 bases between the germline ends. CDR3 length: 14 residues. The germline V gene has CDR1 SGHTA and CDR2 FQGNSA. CDR3 amino acids: CASSLLQVEDTQYF. As DNA, the CDR3 is TGTGCCAGCAGCTTACTACAGGTCGAGGATACGCAGTATTTT. The full variable domain, its missing parts supplied by reference TRBV7-2 and TRBJ2-3, is GAGVSQSPSNKVTEKGKDVELRCDPISGHTALYWYRQSLGQGLEFLIYFQGNSAPDKSGLPSDRFSAERTGGSVSTLTIQRTQQEDSAVYLCASSLLQVEDTQYFGPGTRLTVL.

The V call is TRBV4-3, the J call TRBJ1-2; 7 bases fit TRBD1. With V trimmed by 4 bases and J by 4 bases, 12 bases remained unmatched. Per the germline V gene, CDR1 is LGHNA and CDR2 is YSLEER. The CDR3 contains 16 residues. This CDR3 is CASSRGPGQKGYGYTF. The CDR3 coding sequence is TGCGCCAGCAGCCGAGGACCGGGACAGAAGGGCTATGGCTACACCTTC.

There are many counts of this clonotype. The gene calls are TRBV6-4 and TRBJ2-3; 9 bases line up with TRBD2. CDR3 size: 13 residues. The J segment lost 4 bases and the V segment lost 11 bases, leaving 7 bases of the junction unmatched. Germline V CDR1 and CDR2: MRHNA, SNTAGT. This CDR3 is CASRTSESDTQYF. The CDR3 nucleotides are TGTGCCTCCAGGACTAGCGAGTCAGATACGCAGTATTTT.

This clonotype came up a few times. The J gene is TRBJ1-1, the V gene TRBV5-1; tentative D call: TRBD1 (5 bases). Per the germline V gene, CDR1 is SGHRS and CDR2 is YFSETQ. Trimming took off 2 bases at V and 5 bases at J, with 16 bases between the two ends. The CDR3 has 15 amino acids. The CDR3 DNA is TGCGCCAGCAGCTTCGGGACCGGTGGAAAGACTGAAGCTTTCTTT. Its protein is CASSFGTGGKTEAFF.

This clonotype was observed a handful of times. The chain links TRBV7-9 to TRBJ2-7, with 10 bases matching TRBD2. The J segment lost 0 bases and the V segment lost 0 bases, leaving 5 bases of the junction unmatched. Germline assignment: CDR1 SEHNR and CDR2 FQNEAQ (reference sequence). This CDR3 region has 17 residues. CDR3 region: CASSLASGGPSSYEQYV. The CDR3 DNA reads TGTGCCAGCAGCTTAGCTAGCGGGGGGCCTAGCTCCTACGAGCAGTACGTC.

In its sample, this clonotype was seen many times. This sequence joins TRBV27 and TRBJ1-1; 7 bases match TRBD1. Looked up from germline, CDR1 is MNHEY and CDR2 is SMNVEV (reference sequence). This CDR3 spans 14 amino acids. Trimming took 2 bases from V and 5 from J; bases not matched to a gene: 5. The DNA for the CDR3 is TGTGCCAGCAGTTTAAGGGGGCTTCTTACTGAAGCTTTCTTT. Its translation is CASSLRGLLTEAFF.

This clonotype was seen a few times. The rearrangement links TRBV4-3 to TRBJ1-5, with D possibly matching TRBD1 (5 bases). This CDR3 is built from 15 residues. V shed 4 bases and J shed 4 bases, with 14 bases lying between them. CDR1 and CDR2 (germline): LGHNA, YSLEER. CDR3 residues: CASSPQRGRNQPQHF. CDR3 DNA: TGCGCCAGCAGCCCCCAGAGGGGCCGAAATCAGCCCCAGCATTTT.

This clonotype was counted a few times. The rearrangement joins TRBV10-3 to TRBJ2-7; 9 bases agree with TRBD1. The CDR3 extends over 15 amino acids. The germline V gene has CDR1 ENHRY and CDR2 SYGVKD. V was clipped by 3 bases and J by 4 bases; unmatched bases: 7. The CDR3 DNA sequence: TGTGCCATCAGTGACTCCGGACAGGGGAATTACGAGCAGTACGTC. As protein: CAISDSGQGNYEQYV.

The chain couples TRBV2 to TRBJ2-1; 7 bases map to TRBD1. The CDR3 contains 15 residues. V lost 6 bases, J lost 4 bases, and 9 bases stayed unmatched. Germline-derived CDR1 and CDR2 are SNHLY and FYNNEI. DNA of the CDR3: TGTGCCAGCAGGCCGAAGGGGGCAGGTTACAATGAGCAGTTCTTC. Protein: CASRPKGAGYNEQFF.

This clonotype was seen repeatedly, ten times or more. The chain uses TRBV20-1 and TRBJ2-1; D possibly corresponds to TRBD1 (6 bases). The CDR3 contains 15 residues. CDR1 is DFQATT, CDR2 SNEGSKA, per germline (reference sequence). V was trimmed by 0 bases and J by 5 bases, leaving 14 bases between them. CDR3 sequence (DNA): TGCAGTGCTAGAGAAACAGGGCATCGTCACAATGAGCAGTTCTTC. This codes for CSARETGHRHNEQFF.

V and J are TRBV12-3 or TRBV12-4 and TRBJ2-7; 8 bases align to TRBD1. The junction had 8 bases not matched to a gene; V was cut back by 6 bases and J by 4 bases. The CDR3 extends over 14 amino acids. The CDR3 DNA is TGTGCCAGCAGGAGACAGGGGTCATTTTACGAGCAGTACTTC. The encoded protein is CASRRQGSFYEQYF.

This clonotype was found a few times. The rearrangement joins TRBV28 to TRBJ2-7; tentative D call: TRBD2 (5 bases). Trimming stripped 10 bases from V and 2 bases from J, with 9 bases between. Germline CDR1 is MDHEN and CDR2 is SYDVKM. The CDR3 runs to 11 residues. The CDR3, as DNA: TGTGCCACCAGGCGGGCCTACGAGCAGTACTTC. Amino acids: CATRRAYEQYF.